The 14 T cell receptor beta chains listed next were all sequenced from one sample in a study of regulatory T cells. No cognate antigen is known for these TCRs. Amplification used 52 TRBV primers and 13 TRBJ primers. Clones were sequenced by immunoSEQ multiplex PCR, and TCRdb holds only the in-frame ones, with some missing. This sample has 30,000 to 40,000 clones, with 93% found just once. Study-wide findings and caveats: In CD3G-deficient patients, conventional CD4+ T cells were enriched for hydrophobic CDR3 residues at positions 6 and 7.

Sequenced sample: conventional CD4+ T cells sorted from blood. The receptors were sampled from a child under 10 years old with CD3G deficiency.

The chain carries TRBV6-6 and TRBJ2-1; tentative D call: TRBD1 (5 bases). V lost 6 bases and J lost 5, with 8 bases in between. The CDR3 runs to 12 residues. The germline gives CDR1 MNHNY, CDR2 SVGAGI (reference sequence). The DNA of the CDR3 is TGTGCCAGCAGCTGGGGCCACAATGAGCAGTTCTTC. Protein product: CASSWGHNEQFF.

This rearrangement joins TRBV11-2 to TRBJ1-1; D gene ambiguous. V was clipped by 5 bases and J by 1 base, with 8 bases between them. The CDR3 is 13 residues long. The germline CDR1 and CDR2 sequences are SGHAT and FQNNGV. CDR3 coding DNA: TGTGCCAGCAGCCCGGGCGAGAACACTGAAGCTTTCTTT. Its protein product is CASSPGENTEAFF.

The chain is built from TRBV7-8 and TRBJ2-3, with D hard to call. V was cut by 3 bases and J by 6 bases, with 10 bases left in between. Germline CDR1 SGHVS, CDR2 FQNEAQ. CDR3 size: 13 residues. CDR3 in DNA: TGTGCCAGCAGCTTTGCCGAGATGGATACGCAGTATTTT. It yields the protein CASSFAEMDTQYF.

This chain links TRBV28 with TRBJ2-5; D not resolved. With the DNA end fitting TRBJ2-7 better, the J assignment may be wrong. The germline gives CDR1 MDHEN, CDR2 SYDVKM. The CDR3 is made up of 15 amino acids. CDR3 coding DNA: TGTGCCAGCAGTCCTCCCCGGGCAGGATCCTACGAGCAGTACTTC. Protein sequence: CASSPPRAGSYEQYF.

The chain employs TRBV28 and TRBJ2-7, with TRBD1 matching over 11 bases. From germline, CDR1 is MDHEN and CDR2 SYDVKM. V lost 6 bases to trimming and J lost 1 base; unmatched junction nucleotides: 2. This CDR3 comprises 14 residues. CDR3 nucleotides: TGTGCCAGCAGGGGGACAGGGGGATCCTACGAGCAGTACTTC. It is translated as CASRGTGGSYEQYF.

CDR3 residues: CAWSKGRVGKQFF. The CDR3 DNA reads TGTGCCTGGAGTAAGGGTCGCGTGGGTAAGCAGTTCTTC. The chain has TRBV30 and TRBJ2-1; D remains ambiguous. Trimming pared 2 bases from V and 11 bases from J, leaving 16 bases between. Germline V lookup: CDR1 GTSNPN, CDR2 SVGIG (reference sequence). The CDR3 sequence is 13 residues long.

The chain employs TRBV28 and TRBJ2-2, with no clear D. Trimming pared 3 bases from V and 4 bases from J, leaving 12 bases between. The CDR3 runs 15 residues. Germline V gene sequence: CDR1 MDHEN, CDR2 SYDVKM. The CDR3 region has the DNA TGTGCCAGCAGTTTGACGACCAGAGGCACCGGGGAGCTGTTTTTT. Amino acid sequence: CASSLTTRGTGELFF.

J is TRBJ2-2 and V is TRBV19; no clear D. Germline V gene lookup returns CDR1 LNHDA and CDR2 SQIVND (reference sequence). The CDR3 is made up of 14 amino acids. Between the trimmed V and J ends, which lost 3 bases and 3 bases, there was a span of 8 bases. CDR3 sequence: CASSIRIHTGELFF. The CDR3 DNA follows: TGTGCCAGTAGTATCCGTATACACACCGGGGAGCTGTTTTTT.

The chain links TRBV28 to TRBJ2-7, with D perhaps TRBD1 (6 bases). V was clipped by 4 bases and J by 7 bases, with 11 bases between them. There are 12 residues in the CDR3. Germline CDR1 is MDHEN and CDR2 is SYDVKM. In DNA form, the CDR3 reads TGTGCCAGCAGTTACAGGGTTGGGGAGCAGTACTTC. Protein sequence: CASSYRVGEQYF.

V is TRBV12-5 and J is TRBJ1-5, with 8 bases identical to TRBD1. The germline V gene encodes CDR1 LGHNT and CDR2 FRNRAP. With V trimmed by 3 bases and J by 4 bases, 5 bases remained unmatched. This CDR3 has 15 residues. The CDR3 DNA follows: TGTGCTAGTGGTTTTAACAGGGGGAGGAATCAGCCCCAGCATTTT. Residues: CASGFNRGRNQPQHF.

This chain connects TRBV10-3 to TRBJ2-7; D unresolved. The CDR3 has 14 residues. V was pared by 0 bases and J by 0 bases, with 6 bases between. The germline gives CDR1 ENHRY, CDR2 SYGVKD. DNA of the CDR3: TGTGCCATCAGTGAGTCGAGGAGCTCCTACGAGCAGTACTTC. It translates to CAISESRSSYEQYF.

This chain's CDR3 is CASSFGGVPGAKNIQYF. The CDR3 bases are TGTGCCAGCAGTTTCGGTGGGGTTCCGGGGGCCAAAAACATTCAGTACTTC. The V and J genes are TRBV28 and TRBJ2-4, with D perhaps TRBD2 (5 bases). The CDR3 is 17 residues long. The germline CDR1 and CDR2 sequences are MDHEN and SYDVKM. The germline V and J ends were trimmed by 3 bases and 1 base, with 16 bases remaining between them.

The CDR3: CASSLSQGQGGTEAFF. CDR3 sequence (DNA): TGTGCCAGCAGTTTAAGTCAGGGGCAGGGAGGCACTGAAGCTTTCTTT. V gene TRBV28 combines with J gene TRBJ1-1, with TRBD1 as a possible D gene (6 bases). This CDR3 region has 16 residues. CDR1 and CDR2 from the germline V gene are MDHEN and SYDVKM. Trimming took 2 bases from V and 4 from J, leaving 17 bases between them.

The CDR3 loop reads CASSIRGAEAFF. CDR3 in DNA: TGTGCCAGTAGTATTCGGGGGGCGGAAGCTTTCTTT. The chain combines TRBV19 with TRBJ1-1, with D possibly TRBD1 on 6 matching bases. Germline assignment: CDR1 LNHDA and CDR2 SQIVND (reference sequence). The V and J ends lost 3 bases and 8 bases respectively, with 10 bases between them. The CDR3 loop spans 12 amino acids.